The 9 T cell receptor beta chains below were found in one sample sequenced in a study of neurological immune-mediated disorders. TCRdb ran MiXCR on the 5' RACE reads and lists one entry per CDR3 protein. The sample lists fewer than 25,000 distinct CDR3 sequences, roughly an eighth seen once, with 16% in the top ten. Input material: PBMCs. These receptors originate from a woman in her 40s with HTLV-1-associated myelopathy (HAM/TSP).

By sample fraction, this clonotype is medium-sized (0.01 to 0.1%). The rearrangement links TRBV10-2 to TRBJ2-1; a possible D gene is TRBD2 (6 bases). Germline-derived CDR1 and CDR2 are WSHSY and SAAADI. This CDR3 is 11 amino acids long. The V end lost 7 bases, the J end lost 9 bases, and 10 bases lay between the germline ends. CDR3 amino acids: CASNLGGEQFF. In nucleotides, the CDR3 is TGCGCCAGCAATCTGGGAGGTGAGCAGTTCTTC.

This chain connects TRBV19 to TRBJ1-6; the match to TRBD1 covers 8 bases. The CDR3 runs to 15 residues. Germline values: CDR1 LNHDA, CDR2 SQIVND (reference sequence). Trimming cost V 6 bases and J 7 bases; bases outside gene matches: 8. This chain's CDR3 is CASRDRDHRNSPLHF. CDR3 DNA: TGTGCCAGTAGGGACAGGGATCATAGGAATTCACCCCTCCACTTT.

This clonotype was seen many times. CDR3 sequence: CASSPPGTAGETQYF. The CDR3 nucleotides are TGTGCCAGCAGCCCTCCCGGGACTGCAGGAGAGACCCAGTACTTC. The chain carries TRBV14 and TRBJ2-5; the D gene is possibly TRBD2 (6 bases). This CDR3 region has 15 residues. CDR1 and CDR2 (germline): SGHDN, FVKESK. Trimming left V 4 bases short and J 4 bases short, with 16 bases between.

This clonotype is medium-sized. The J gene is TRBJ1-3, the V gene TRBV15; 7 bases fit TRBD1. This CDR3 spans 15 amino acids. Germline V gene lookup returns CDR1 LNHNV and CDR2 YYDKDF (reference sequence). V lost 3 bases and J lost 0; bases outside the gene matches: 2. Here the CDR3 reads CATSRNRGSGNTIYF. CDR3 coding DNA: TGTGCCACCAGCAGGAACAGGGGCTCTGGAAACACCATATATTTT.

There are many counts of this clonotype. The chain joins TRBV15 to TRBJ2-7; 8 bases match TRBD1. The germline V gene encodes CDR1 LNHNV and CDR2 YYDKDF (reference sequence). This CDR3 is built from 14 residues. The J segment lost 2 bases and the V segment lost 5 bases, leaving 5 bases of the junction unmatched. CDR3 sequence: CATSDRGGPYEQYF. The CDR3 bases are TGTGCCACCAGCGACAGGGGAGGACCCTACGAGCAGTACTTC.

With respect to this clonotype: Compared with germline, one end of the junction differs, possibly owing to a read error. The chain joins TRBV20-1 to TRBJ2-3; 7 bases align to TRBD1. CDR1 DFQATT and CDR2 SNEGSKA come from the germline V gene (reference sequence). The CDR3 runs 14 residues. The CDR3 protein is CCARDTGVSDTQYF. The CDR3 DNA follows: TGCTGTGCCAGAGATACAGGGGTTTCGGATACGCAGTATTTT.

Many counts were recorded for this clonotype. J is TRBJ1-1 and V is TRBV30; D not certain. This CDR3 comprises 11 residues. V was clipped by 4 bases and J by 4 bases, with 7 bases between them. Germline V CDR1 and CDR2: GTSNPN, SVGIG (reference sequence). The DNA of the CDR3 is TGTGCCTGGATCGAGACCACTGAAGCTTTCTTT. Protein: CAWIETTEAFF.

This clonotype was recorded many times. This chain links TRBV5-1 with TRBJ2-6; 7 positions agree with TRBD2. The ends lost 4 bases at V and 4 bases at J; junction bases unmatched: 5. The CDR3 has 15 amino acids. Germline-derived CDR1 and CDR2 are SGHRS and YFSETQ. CDR3 loop: CASSGGEGGANVLTF. The CDR3, as DNA: TGCGCCAGCAGCGGAGGGGAGGGAGGGGCCAACGTCCTGACTTTC.

In this sample, this clonotype turned up many times. This chain links TRBV5-1 with TRBJ1-1; TRBD1 is a possible D gene (6 bases). The CDR3 extends over 11 amino acids. Trimming removed 3 bases at V and 8 bases at J, with 8 bases between. CDR1 is SGHRS and CDR2 is YFSETQ in the germline V gene. CDR3 coding DNA: TGCGCCAGCAGCTGGGGGGCGGAAGCTTTCTTT. Translation: CASSWGAEAFF.